This paragraph reports one T cell receptor beta chain. CDR1 and CDR2 from the germline V gene are MNHEY and SVGEGT. The CDR3 totals 14 residues. V dropped 6 bases and J dropped 12; count of bases not matched to a gene: 13. This sample stems from a study of tumor-infiltrating lymphocytes in oesophageal squamous cell carcinoma. Via MiXCR, TCRdb re-called the PCR reads, giving one row per CDR3 protein. This repertoire shows about 21,000 distinct CDR3 sequences, 36% found once; its top ten account for 9% to 13%. This rearrangement joins TRBV6-2 or TRBV6-3 to TRBJ2-1, with 8 bases lining up with TRBD2. The sample consisted of esophageal tumor tissue. The receptor's source is a male donor with esophageal squamous cell carcinoma. CDR3 in amino acids: CASRWGLVADTQFF. Written as DNA, the CDR3 is TGTGCCAGCAGATGGGGACTAGTGGCAGATACGCAGTTCTTC.